A selection of T cell receptor beta chains follows, all from one sample in a study of T cell responses to AZD1222 COVID-19 vaccine. Here immunoSEQ multiplex PCR was the method, and the copy in TCRdb shows in-frame clones only, minus some. The data show under 100,000 clones, 88% seen once. This material consisted of peripheral blood, taken on day 0 of AZD1222 vaccination. These TCRs come from an adult in good health. The CDR3 runs from the conserved cysteine through the conserved F or W. A D gene is named only where the DNA matches it firmly. Clone size is stated in some rows and not others, as once, few, many or a class when expanded.

V	D	J	size	DNA	CDR3
TRBV4-2	TRBD1	TRBJ1-6	NA	TGTGCCAGCAGCCAAGAGGACAGGGTCTCACCCCTCCACTTT	CASSQEDRVSPLHF
TRBV6-5	NA	TRBJ1-1	once	TGTGCCAGCAGTACCACTCAAATGAACACTGAAGCTTTCTTT	CASSTTQMNTEAFF
TRBV18	TRBD1	TRBJ2-7	NA	TGTGCCAGCTCTCGCGGGACAGGGGGCTTGAGAGAGCAGTACTTC	CASSRGTGGLREQYF
TRBV15	NA	TRBJ1-1	few	TGTGCCACCAGCAGAGAGACAGGGAACACTGAAGCTTTCTTT	CATSRETGNTEAFF
TRBV7-6	TRBD1	TRBJ1-5	NA	TGTGCCAGCAGCTTGGGTACAGGGGTGGGTAGCAATCAGCCCCAGCATTTT	CASSLGTGVGSNQPQHF
TRBV2	NA	TRBJ1-1	NA	TGTGCCAGCAGTGCGGCAGGGAACACTGAAGCTTTCTTT	CASSAAGNTEAFF
TRBV13	NA	TRBJ1-1	NA	TGTGCCAGCAGCTCAACTAGGGGCGCGGCTGAAGCTTTCTTT	CASSSTRGAAEAFF
TRBV7-9	NA	TRBJ2-2	NA	TGTGCCAGCAGCTTTTTTAACACCGGGGAGCTGTTTTTT	CASSFFNTGELFF
TRBV7-6	NA	TRBJ2-2	NA	TGTGCCAGCAGCTTAGGAGGCGGCGCCGGGGAGCTGTTTTTT	CASSLGGGAGELFF
TRBV6-4	NA	TRBJ2-2	NA	TGTGCCAGCAGTGACTCGGAGGGCCTGGGGCGGGAGCTGTTTTTT	CASSDSEGLGRELFF
TRBV11-3	TRBD1	TRBJ2-7	NA	TGTGCCAGCAGCCAAGGGGACAGGGTCGGGGAGCAGTACTTC	CASSQGDRVGEQYF
TRBV21-1	NA	TRBJ2-7	NA	TGTGCCAGCAGCCCCTGGGGACAGTCATACGAGCAGTACTTC	CASSPWGQSYEQYF
TRBV27	NA	TRBJ2-7	NA	TGTGCCAGCAGTTTATCCCGTCCGTTAGGACAATACGAGCAGTACTTC	CASSLSRPLGQYEQYF
TRBV6-2/TRBV6-3	NA	TRBJ1-6	NA	TGTGCCAGCAGTTACCGGGACATTAATTCACCCCTCCACTTT	CASSYRDINSPLHF
TRBV11-3	TRBD1	TRBJ1-2	once	TGTGCCAGCAGCCCCGACAGGGGGGGCGGCTACACCTTC	CASSPDRGGGYTF
TRBV18	NA	TRBJ1-4	NA	TGTGCCAGCTCACCGGGACAATCTAATGAAAAACTGTTTTTT	CASSPGQSNEKLFF
TRBV4-1	NA	TRBJ1-3	NA	TGCGCCAGCAGCCAAGAGTTTAAGGGGGGCCTTGGAAACACCATATATTTT	CASSQEFKGGLGNTIYF
TRBV2	NA	TRBJ1-1	NA	TGTGCCAGCAGTGATGAGGTGAACACTGAAGCTTTCTTT	CASSDEVNTEAFF
TRBV2	NA	TRBJ2-7	NA	TGTGCCAGCAGTGCAGCCAGCTCTTCCTACGAGCAGTACTTC	CASSAASSSYEQYF
TRBV11-2	TRBD2	TRBJ2-5	NA	TGTGCCAGCAGCTCCCCGAGGGCGGGGGGGCAGGAGACCCAGTACTTC	CASSSPRAGGQETQYF
TRBV2	NA	TRBJ2-5	NA	TGTGCCAGCAGTGCTCTGAGGGATAGTGAGACCCAGTACTTC	CASSALRDSETQYF
TRBV6-5	TRBD1	TRBJ1-2	NA	TGTGCCAGCAGTTACGAGGCAGGGGGCCCATATGGCTACACCTTC	CASSYEAGGPYGYTF
TRBV6-5	TRBD1	TRBJ1-5	NA	TGTGCCAGTGGGACAGGGATAAGTCGCAATCAGCCCCAGCATTTT	CASGTGISRNQPQHF
TRBV19	NA	TRBJ2-1	NA	TGTGCCAGTACAGGGTCCTACAATGAGCAGTTCTTC	CASTGSYNEQFF
TRBV6-5	NA	TRBJ1-5	few	TGTGCCAGCACCCCCGGGACGGGCAATCAGCCCCAGCATTTT	CASTPGTGNQPQHF
TRBV2	NA	TRBJ1-3	NA	TGTGCCAGCAGCAGTGTTAAACAGGGCTCTGGAAACACCATATATTTT	CASSSVKQGSGNTIYF
TRBV4-1	TRBD1	TRBJ2-1	NA	TGCGCCAGCAGCCAGGGCAGGGGGAACGAGCAGTTCTTC	CASSQGRGNEQFF
TRBV5-5	NA	TRBJ1-4	NA	TGTGCCAGCAGCCCTGGCCCAGGGTACCATGAAAAACTGTTTTTT	CASSPGPGYHEKLFF
TRBV12-5	NA	TRBJ1-1	once	TGTGCTAGTGGTTTAACAGGACCGAACACTGAAGCTTTCTTT	CASGLTGPNTEAFF
TRBV9	NA	TRBJ2-2	NA	TGTGCCAGCAGCGGGGCGAAGAACACCGGGGAGCTGTTTTTT	CASSGAKNTGELFF